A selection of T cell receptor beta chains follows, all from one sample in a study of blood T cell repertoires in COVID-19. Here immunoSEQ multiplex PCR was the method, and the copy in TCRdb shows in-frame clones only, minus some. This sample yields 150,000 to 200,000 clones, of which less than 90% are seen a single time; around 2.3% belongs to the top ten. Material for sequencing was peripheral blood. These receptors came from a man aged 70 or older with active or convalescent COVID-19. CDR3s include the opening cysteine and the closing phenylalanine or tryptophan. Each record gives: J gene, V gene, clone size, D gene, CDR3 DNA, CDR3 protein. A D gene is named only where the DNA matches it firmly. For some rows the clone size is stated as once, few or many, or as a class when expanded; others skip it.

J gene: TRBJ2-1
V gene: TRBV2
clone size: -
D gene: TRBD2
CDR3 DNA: TGTGCCAGACTAGCGGGAGATATAAATGAGCAGTTCTTC
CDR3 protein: CARLAGDINEQFF

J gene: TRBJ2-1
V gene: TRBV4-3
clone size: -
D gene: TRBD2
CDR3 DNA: TGCGCCAGCAGCCAAGATCGAGCGGGGACCGGCTACAATGAGCAGTTCTTC
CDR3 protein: CASSQDRAGTGYNEQFF

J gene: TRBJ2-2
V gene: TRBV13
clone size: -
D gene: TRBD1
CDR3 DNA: TGTGCCAGCAGCAGAAGACAGGGCCTGAACACCGGGGAGCTGTTTTTT
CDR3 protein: CASSRRQGLNTGELFF

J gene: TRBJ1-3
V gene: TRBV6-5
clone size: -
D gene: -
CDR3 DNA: TGTGCCAGCACGGGGGAGGCGGTTGGAAACACCATATATTTT
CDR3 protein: CASTGEAVGNTIYF

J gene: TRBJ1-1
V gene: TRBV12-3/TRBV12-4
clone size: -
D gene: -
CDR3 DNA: TGTGCCAGCAGTGCGGGGGGGAACACTGAAGCTTTCTTT
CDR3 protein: CASSAGGNTEAFF

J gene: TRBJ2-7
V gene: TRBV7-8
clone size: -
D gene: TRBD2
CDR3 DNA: TGTGCCAGCAGCTTAGTAACGGGAGGGGGCGAGCAGTACTTC
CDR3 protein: CASSLVTGGGEQYF

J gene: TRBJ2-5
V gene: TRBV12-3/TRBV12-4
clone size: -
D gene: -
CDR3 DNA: TGTGCCAGCAGTTTCTGGGGCAGGGAGACCCAGTACTTC
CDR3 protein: CASSFWGRETQYF

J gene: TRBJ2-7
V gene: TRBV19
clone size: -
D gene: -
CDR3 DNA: TGTGCCAGTAGTATAGTAGACTCCTACGAGCAGTACTTC
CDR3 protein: CASSIVDSYEQYF

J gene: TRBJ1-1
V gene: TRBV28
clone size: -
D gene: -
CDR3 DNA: TGTGCCAGCAGTTTTACACAAAACACTGAAGCTTTCTTT
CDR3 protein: CASSFTQNTEAFF

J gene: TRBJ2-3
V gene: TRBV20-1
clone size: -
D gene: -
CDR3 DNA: TGCAGCCTCCGAGGCACAGATACGCAGTATTTT
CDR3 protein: CSLRGTDTQYF

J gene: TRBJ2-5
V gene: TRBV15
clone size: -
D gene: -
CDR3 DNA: TGTGCCACCAGCAGAGATAGGGGAGAGACCCAGTACTTC
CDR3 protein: CATSRDRGETQYF

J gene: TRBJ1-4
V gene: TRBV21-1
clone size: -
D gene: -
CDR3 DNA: TGTGCCAGCAGCAAAGCGCTGGTCAGGGATGAAAAACTGTTTTTT
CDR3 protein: CASSKALVRDEKLFF

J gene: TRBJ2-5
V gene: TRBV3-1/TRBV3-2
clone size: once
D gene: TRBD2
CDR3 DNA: TGTGCCAGCAGCCAAGAGGGCGGGGGGGAGACCCAGTACTTC
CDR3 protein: CASSQEGGGETQYF

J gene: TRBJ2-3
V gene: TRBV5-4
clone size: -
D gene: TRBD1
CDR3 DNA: TGTGCCAGCAGCTTGGAGACAGGGACAGATACGCAGTATTTT
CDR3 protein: CASSLETGTDTQYF

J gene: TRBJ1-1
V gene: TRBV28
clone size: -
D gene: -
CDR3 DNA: TGTGCCAGCAGTTTAGGACAGTTTGAAGCTTTCTTT
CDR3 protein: CASSLGQFEAFF

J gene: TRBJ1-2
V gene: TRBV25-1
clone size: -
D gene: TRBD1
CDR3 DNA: TGTGCCAGCAGTGCGACAAACAGGGGTCCCGATGGCTACACCTTC
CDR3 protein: CASSATNRGPDGYTF

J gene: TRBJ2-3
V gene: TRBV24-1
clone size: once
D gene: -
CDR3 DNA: TGTGCCACCGGGCTAGCTAGGACAGATACGCAGTATTTT
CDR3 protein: CATGLARTDTQYF

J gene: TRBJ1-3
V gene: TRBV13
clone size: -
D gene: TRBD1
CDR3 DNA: TGTGCCAGCAGCTACACAGGGGTCACCCTTTCCGGAAACACCATATATTTT
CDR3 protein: CASSYTGVTLSGNTIYF

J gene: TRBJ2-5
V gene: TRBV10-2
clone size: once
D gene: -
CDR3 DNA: TGCGCCAGCACCCTGAAGGTCGGGGTTACTAGCATACTTGGAGAGACCCAGTACTTC
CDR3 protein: CASTLKVGVTSILGETQYF

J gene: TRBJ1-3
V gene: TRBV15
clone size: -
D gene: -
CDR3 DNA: TGTGCCACCAGCAGGTCCGGTGCTGGAAACACCATATATTTT
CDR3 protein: CATSRSGAGNTIYF

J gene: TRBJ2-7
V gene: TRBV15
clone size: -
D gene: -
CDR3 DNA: TGTGCCACCAGCAGAGATTTCCCGGGATACGAGCAGTACTTC
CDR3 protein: CATSRDFPGYEQYF

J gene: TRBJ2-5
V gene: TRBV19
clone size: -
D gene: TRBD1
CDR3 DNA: TGTGCCAGTAGTAAGACAGGGGGTAGGGAGACCCAGTACTTC
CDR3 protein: CASSKTGGRETQYF

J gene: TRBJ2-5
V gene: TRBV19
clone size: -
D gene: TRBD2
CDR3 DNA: TGTGCCAGTAGTCCCGCGACTAGCGCCCGCTCGGGGACCCAGTACTTC
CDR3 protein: CASSPATSARSGTQYF

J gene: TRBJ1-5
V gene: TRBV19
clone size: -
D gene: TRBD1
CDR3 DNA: TGTGCCAGTAGTATCATAGGGAAGGGGACAGGGAATCAGCCCCAGCATTTT
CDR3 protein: CASSIIGKGTGNQPQHF

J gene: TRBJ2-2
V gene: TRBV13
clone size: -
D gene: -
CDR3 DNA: TGTGCCAGCAGCTTAGGCGGCACCGGGGAGCTGTTTTTT
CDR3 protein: CASSLGGTGELFF

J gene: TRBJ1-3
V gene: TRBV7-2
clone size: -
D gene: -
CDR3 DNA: TGTGCCAGCAGCCGTGACGGGGGGGACACCATATATTTT
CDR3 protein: CASSRDGGDTIYF

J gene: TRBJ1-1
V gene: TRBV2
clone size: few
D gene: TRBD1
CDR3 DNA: TGTGCCAGCGGGGGACAGAGGAACACTGAAGCTTTCTTT
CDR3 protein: CASGGQRNTEAFF

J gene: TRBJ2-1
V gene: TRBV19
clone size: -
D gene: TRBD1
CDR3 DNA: TGTGCCAGTAGTATGGCCGGGACAGGGTACAATGAGCAGTTCTTC
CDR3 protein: CASSMAGTGYNEQFF

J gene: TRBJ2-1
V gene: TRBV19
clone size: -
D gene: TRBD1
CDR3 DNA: TGTGCCAGTAGTATACAGGGACAGGGGAACAATGAGCAGTTCTTC
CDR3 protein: CASSIQGQGNNEQFF

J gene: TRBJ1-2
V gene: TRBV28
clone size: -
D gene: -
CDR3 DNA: TGTGCCAGCAGTTTACCAGGCTGGGGCGGCTACACCTTC
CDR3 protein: CASSLPGWGGYTF